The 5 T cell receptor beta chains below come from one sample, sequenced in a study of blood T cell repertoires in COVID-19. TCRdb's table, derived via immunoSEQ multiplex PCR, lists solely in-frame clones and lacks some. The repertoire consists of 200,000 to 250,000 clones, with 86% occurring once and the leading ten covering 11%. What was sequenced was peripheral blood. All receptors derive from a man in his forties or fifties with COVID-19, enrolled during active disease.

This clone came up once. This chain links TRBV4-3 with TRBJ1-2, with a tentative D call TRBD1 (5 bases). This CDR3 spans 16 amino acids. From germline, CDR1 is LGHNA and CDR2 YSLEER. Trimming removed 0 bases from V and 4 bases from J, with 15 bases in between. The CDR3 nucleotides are TGCGCCAGCAGCCAAGATCTGGCAGGGCCTCGCTATGGCTACACCTTC. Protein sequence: CASSQDLAGPRYGYTF.

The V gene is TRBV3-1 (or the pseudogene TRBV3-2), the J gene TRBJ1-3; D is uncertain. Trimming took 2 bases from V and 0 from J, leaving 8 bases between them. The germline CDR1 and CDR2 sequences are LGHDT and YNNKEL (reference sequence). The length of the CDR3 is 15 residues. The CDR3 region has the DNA TGTGCCAGCAGCCAAAGCATAGTCTCTGGAAACACCATATATTTT. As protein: CASSQSIVSGNTIYF.

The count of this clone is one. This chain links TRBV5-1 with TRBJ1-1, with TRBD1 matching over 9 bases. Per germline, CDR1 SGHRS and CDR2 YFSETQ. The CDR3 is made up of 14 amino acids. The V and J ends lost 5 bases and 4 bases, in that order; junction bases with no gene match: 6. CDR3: CASSLQGARTEAFF. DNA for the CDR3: TGCGCCAGCAGTTTACAGGGGGCGCGCACTGAAGCTTTCTTT.

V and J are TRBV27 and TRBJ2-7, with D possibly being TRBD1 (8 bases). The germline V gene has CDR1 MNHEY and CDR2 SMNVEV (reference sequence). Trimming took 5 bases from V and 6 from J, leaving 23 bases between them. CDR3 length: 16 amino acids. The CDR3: CASSLGEGQGAIEQYF. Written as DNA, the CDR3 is TGTGCCAGCAGTCTAGGGGAGGGTCAGGGGGCCATCGAGCAGTACTTC.

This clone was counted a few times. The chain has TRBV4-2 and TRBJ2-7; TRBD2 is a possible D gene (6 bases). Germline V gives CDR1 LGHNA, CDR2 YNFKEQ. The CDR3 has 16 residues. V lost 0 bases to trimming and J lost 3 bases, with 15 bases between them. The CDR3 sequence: CASSQDAAGSVYEQYF. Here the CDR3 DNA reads TGTGCCAGCAGCCAAGATGCGGCGGGGTCGGTCTACGAGCAGTACTTC.